This paragraph reports one T cell receptor beta chain. The sample originates from a study of blood T cell repertoires in COVID-19. About the research overall: Some COVID-19 samples were acute and others convalescent; all came from the United States, Italy and Spain. Sample material is recorded as cDNA or gDNA derived from T cells, B-cell-depleted T cells, or PBMCs.

Original data processing: Cell counts per sample came from amplifying reference gene primers. Clones were sequenced by immunoSEQ multiplex PCR, and TCRdb holds only the in-frame ones, with some missing. That table is the source of V, J and clone size, and D and trimming were worked out from the DNA. This sample has about 270,000 clones; about 86% occur once, and the top ten carry around 2.9%. CDR3 size: 16 residues. V lost 0 bases and J 3 bases, leaving 14 bases between the germline ends. In germline, CDR1 is MNHEY, CDR2 SMNVEV (reference sequence). What was sequenced was peripheral blood. The V and J genes are TRBV27 and TRBJ1-2, with a tentative D call TRBD1 (5 bases). This TCR came from a woman in her fifties or sixties with active or convalescent COVID-19. Here the CDR3 reads CASSLSSGNIDYGYTF. CDR3 nucleotides: TGTGCCAGCAGTTTATCTTCAGGGAATATAGACTATGGCTACACCTTC.